The rows below give T cell receptor beta chains drawn from one sample of a study of radiotherapy plus CTLA-4 blockade in lung cancer. Assay: immunoSEQ multiplex PCR; the TCRdb copy retains only in-frame clones and omits some. The sample shows 55,000 to 85,000 clones, approximately 76% of them seen only once. The specimen comprised peripheral blood, sampled from a patient treated with radiotherapy plus ipilimumab. Source of these receptors: a human donor with non-small cell lung cancer whose response to radiotherapy plus ipilimumab could not be evaluated. Some clones in this sample may be carry-over from other donors' samples. The CDR3 runs from the conserved cysteine through the conserved F or W. The D gene is left open where the match is weak. Part of the rows lack a size; the others show once, few, many or a class for expanded clones.

TRBJ1-6 | - | TRBV6-1 | - | TGTGCCAGCAGCCCAGAGACAAATTCACCCCTCCACTTT | CASSPETNSPLHF
TRBJ1-2 | TRBD1 | TRBV27 | - | TGTGCCAGCAGCCCCGGGGAGGGACAGGGCCTCGTCTATGGCTACACCTTC | CASSPGEGQGLVYGYTF
TRBJ2-7 | TRBD2 | TRBV5-6 | - | TGTGCCAGCAGCCCGAGGACACTAGCGGGGGGACTGGTCTACGAGCAGTACTTC | CASSPRTLAGGLVYEQYF
TRBJ1-1 | TRBD1 | TRBV18 | - | TGTGCCAGCTCACCAAGGACAGGATCGAACACTGAAGCTTTCTTT | CASSPRTGSNTEAFF
TRBJ2-1 | - | TRBV25-1 | once | TGTGCCAGCAGTCTCGGGGGAAATGAGCAGTTCTTC | CASSLGGNEQFF
TRBJ2-1 | TRBD1 | TRBV7-3 | - | TGTGCCAGCAGCTCCTCCCCGGGACAGGGCCTAAGGGGGGGGCAGTTCTTC | CASSSSPGQGLRGGQFF
TRBJ1-3 | TRBD1 | TRBV2 | few | TGTGCCAGCAGTGAAGGGACAGGGGTCTCTGGAAACACCATATATTTT | CASSEGTGVSGNTIYF
TRBJ2-3 | TRBD2 | TRBV27 | - | TGTGCCAGCCTCCGGCGGGGGGGCACAGATACGCAGTATTTT | CASLRRGGTDTQYF
TRBJ2-7 | TRBD1 | TRBV6-5 | - | TGTGCCAGCAGTTACTTACAGGGGGCTGGGAGCTACGAGCAGTACTTC | CASSYLQGAGSYEQYF
TRBJ2-2 | - | TRBV11-3 | few | TGTGCCAGCAGCTTAGTAGGGGAATCCACCGGGGAGCTGTTTTTT | CASSLVGESTGELFF
TRBJ2-1 | TRBD2 | TRBV7-2 | - | TGTGCCAGCAGCTCAACGGGGGGGGCCTACAATGAGCAGTTCTTC | CASSSTGGAYNEQFF
TRBJ2-2 | TRBD1 | TRBV7-2 | - | TGTGCCAGCAGCTTAGGGGACAGGGGGTTCGGGGAGCTGTTTTTT | CASSLGDRGFGELFF
TRBJ2-7 | - | TRBV2 | - | TGTGCCAGCAGTGATAGCTCCTACGAGCAGTACTTC | CASSDSSYEQYF
TRBJ2-7 | - | TRBV6-5 | - | TGTGCCAGCAGTTACTCGAAAAGGGACTACGAGCAGTACTTC | CASSYSKRDYEQYF
TRBJ2-3 | - | TRBV13 | - | TGTGCCAGCAGCTTATATAAGGGTGGGGGCAGCCTCACAGATACGCAGTATTTT | CASSLYKGGGSLTDTQYF
TRBJ2-7 | - | TRBV10-3 | - | TGTGCCATCAGTGAAAAGGGGATGGATTCCTACGAGCAGTACTTC | CAISEKGMDSYEQYF
TRBJ2-7 | - | TRBV20-1 | once | TGCAGTGCTAGAGTGGTCAACGAGCAGTACTTC | CSARVVNEQYF
TRBJ2-1 | TRBD2 | TRBV11-3 | - | TGTGCCAGCAGCCCCTCGGGGGGGACCTACAATGAGCAGTTCTTC | CASSPSGGTYNEQFF
TRBJ2-7 | - | TRBV4-1 | - | TGCGCCAGCAGCCAAGAATGGCAGGGACTTACCTACGAGCAGTACTTC | CASSQEWQGLTYEQYF
TRBJ2-3 | - | TRBV5-1 | - | TGCGCCAGCACCGAACTAGGGATGGCGCAGTATTTT | CASTELGMAQYF
TRBJ2-7 | TRBD2 | TRBV7-2 | - | TGTGCCAGCAGCTTAGCGCGGACTAGCGGGGCCTACGAGCAGTACTTC | CASSLARTSGAYEQYF
TRBJ2-2 | - | TRBV28 | many | TGTGCCAGCAGTTTATCAGCGAACACCGGGGAGCTGTTTTTT | CASSLSANTGELFF
TRBJ2-4 | - | TRBV19 | few | TGTGCCAGTAGTCCCCTCTGGAACAGGCAACTTATTATAGCCAAAAACATTCAGTACTTC | CASSPLWNRQLIIAKNIQYF